The 14 T cell receptor beta chains below were found in one sample sequenced in a study of prognosis after radiotherapy for stage I lung cancer. Starting from genomic DNA, TCR beta CDR3 was amplified through two-round multiplex PCR. Specific primers for each TRBV and TRBJ gene were what first-round PCR used. TCRdb used MiXCR to reprocess the multiplex PCR reads, holding one entry per CDR3 protein. The data hold fewer than 65,000 distinct CDR3 sequences, with less than 45% observed a single time. The source was PBMCs, collected before or after stereotactic body radiation therapy (not recorded which). These receptors were collected from a donor over 45 with non-small cell lung cancer.

Notes on this clonotype: Its ends do not fully match the called genes, so a read error is possible. The rearrangement links TRBV20-1 to TRBJ1-2; TRBD1 agrees at 9 bases. This CDR3 is 15 amino acids long. Germline values: CDR1 DFQATT, CDR2 SNEGSKA (reference sequence). The CDR3 sequence is CSASRRGQGGGGYTF. The CDR3 nucleotides are TGCAGTGCTAGCCGACGGGGACAGGGTGGCGGCGGCTACACATTC.

The V and J genes are TRBV7-2 and TRBJ2-2; 11 bases fit TRBD1. The ends lost 5 bases at V and 7 bases at J; junction bases unmatched: 9. Germline CDR1 SGHTA, CDR2 FQGNSA. The CDR3 covers 16 residues. CDR3 residues: CASSVRGTGGHGELFF. The CDR3 DNA is TGTGCCAGCAGCGTCAGGGGGACAGGGGGACACGGGGAGCTGTTTTTT.

This clonotype was observed many times. J is TRBJ2-7 and V is TRBV11-2; D remains unclear. Between the trimmed V and J ends, which lost 0 bases and 6 bases, there was a span of 15 bases. The CDR3 is 15 amino acids. The germline V gene encodes CDR1 SGHAT and CDR2 FQNNGV. DNA for the CDR3: TGTGCCAGCAGCTTAGATATTATCGGGTCGGGCGAGCAGTACTTC. Its protein product is CASSLDIIGSGEQYF.

At least ten counts were recorded for this clonotype. This chain joins TRBV7-9 and TRBJ1-1; TRBD1 might be the D (5 bases). The V end lost 3 bases, the J end lost 4 bases, and 18 bases lay between the germline ends. CDR3 size: 16 residues. Germline V gives CDR1 SEHNR, CDR2 FQNEAQ (reference sequence). CDR3 sequence: CASSLGLGEGITEAFF. The CDR3 region has the DNA TGTGCCAGCAGCTTGGGGCTAGGGGAGGGCATCACTGAAGCTTTCTTT. Full variable domain (rest looked up from reference TRBV7-9 and TRBJ1-1): DTGVSQNPRHKITKRGQNVTFRCDPISEHNRLYWYRQTLGQGPEFLTYFQNEAQLEKSRLLSDRFSAERPKGSFSTLEIQRTEQGDSAMYLCASSLGLGEGITEAFFGQGTRLTVV.

This clonotype occurred many times. The chain joins TRBV28 to TRBJ2-1; D unclear. This CDR3 has 11 amino acids. Germline lookup yields CDR1 MDHEN and CDR2 SYDVKM. Trimming took 2 bases from V and 10 from J, leaving 6 bases between them. Here the CDR3 reads CASSLTQEQFF. The CDR3 bases are TGTGCCAGCAGTTTAACGCAGGAGCAGTTCTTC.

V is TRBV12-3 or TRBV12-4 and J is TRBJ1-1, with 8 bases aligning to TRBD1. This CDR3 is built from 15 residues. The V gene end was trimmed by 6 bases and the J gene end by 4 bases; junction bases not matched to a gene: 10. The CDR3 DNA sequence: TGTGCCAGCAGGCTGACAGGGGCCGAGGGCACTGAAGCTTTCTTT. Translation gives CASRLTGAEGTEAFF.

This clonotype was recorded many times. CDR3 sequence reads: CASSQQGGRMNTEAFF. The CDR3 nucleotides are TGCGCCAGCAGTCAGCAGGGGGGTCGCATGAACACTGAAGCTTTCTTT. This chain links TRBV5-1 with TRBJ1-1, with 7 bases matching TRBD1. V lost 5 bases and J lost 0; bases outside the gene matches: 10. This CDR3 is 16 amino acids long. Per germline, CDR1 SGHRS and CDR2 YFSETQ. Looking up the rest from reference TRBV5-1 and TRBJ1-1 gives the full variable domain: KAGVTQTPRYLIKTRGQQVTLSCSPISGHRSVSWYQQTPGQGLQFLFEYFSETQRNKGNFPGRFSGRQFSNSRSEMNVSTLELGDSALYLCASSQQGGRMNTEAFFGQGTRLTVV.

The table lists this clonotype with many counts. This chain links TRBV5-5 with TRBJ2-7, with TRBD1 as a possible D gene (5 bases). CDR1 and CDR2 from the germline V gene are SGHKS and YYEKEE (reference sequence). This CDR3 is built from 15 residues. Trimming cost V 4 bases and J 2 bases, with 16 bases left between them. The CDR3 nucleotides are TGTGCCAGCAGCAAAGGGGCACTTGCTACCTACGAGCAGTACTTC. It yields the protein CASSKGALATYEQYF.

This clonotype came up many times. The genes are TRBV7-2 and TRBJ2-1; 10 bases map to TRBD1. V gave up 3 bases and J gave up 15 bases; unmatched junction bases: 8. There are 13 residues in the CDR3. Germline V gene lookup returns CDR1 SGHTA and CDR2 FQGNSA. CDR3 sequence (DNA): TGTGCCAGCAGCTTGAGGGGGACAGGGGAGATGTTCTTC. This gives the protein CASSLRGTGEMFF.

This clonotype has only one observation. It may be a read error: a sequence one base away is much more abundant. The CDR3 protein is CASSYAFMGDFNTEDFF. In nucleotides, the CDR3 is TGTGCCAGCAGTTACGCCTTCATGGGAGACTTCAACACTGAAGATTTCTTT. The chain combines TRBV6-5 with TRBJ1-1; D is uncertain. The CDR3 covers 17 residues. CDR1 and CDR2 (germline): MNHEY, SVGAGI.

V gene TRBV20-1 combines with J gene TRBJ2-1, with unresolved D. This CDR3 spans 11 amino acids. The V end lost 7 bases, the J end lost 9 bases, and 13 bases lay between the germline ends. Germline V gene data show CDR1 as DFQATT and CDR2 as SNEGSKA (reference sequence). The CDR3 loop is CSDSPRGEQFF. The CDR3 coding sequence is TGCAGTGATTCCCCCAGAGGTGAGCAGTTCTTC.

The gene calls are TRBV30 and TRBJ2-6; D ambiguous. This CDR3 has 14 amino acids. CDR1 and CDR2 (germline): GTSNPN, SVGIG (reference sequence). The V gene lost 4 bases and the J gene lost 1 base, with 8 bases spanning the gap. The CDR3 region has the DNA TGTGCCTGGACCCCAGGTTCTGGGGCCAACGTCCTGACTTTC. It yields the protein CAWTPGSGANVLTF.

V and J are TRBV20-1 and TRBJ1-6; D gene unclear. V was pared by 0 bases and J by 6 bases, with 9 bases between. Germline V gene lookup returns CDR1 DFQATT and CDR2 SNEGSKA (reference sequence). CDR3 length: 14 amino acids. CDR3 bases: TGCAGTGCTAGAGAAACAGCCTCTAATTCACCCCTCCACTTT. Protein product: CSARETASNSPLHF.

A remark on this clonotype: A read error is likely here: a far larger clone is one base away. The CDR3 nucleotides read TGTGCCAGCAGCTACGGACTAGCGGGAGGGCCTTACCAGTTCTTC. Amino acid sequence: CASSYGLAGGPYQFF. V usage is TRBV2 and J usage is TRBJ2-4; 15 nucleotides agree with TRBD2. The last part of the DNA fits TRBJ2-1 better; the J call may be wrong. CDR3 size: 15 residues. Per germline, CDR1 SNHLY and CDR2 FYNNEI.